This TCR beta chain was observed in a study of cytomegalovirus exposure and HLA in healthy donors. The length of the CDR3 is 15 residues. V shed 4 bases and J 4 bases; nucleotides not matched to a gene: 8. CDR1 and CDR2 from the germline V gene are SGHKS and YYEKEE (reference sequence). Each donor was healthy, and each was a bone marrow donor. Use of 60 Vbeta and 13 Jbeta primers characterized the PCR. The assay was immunoSEQ multiplex PCR, and TCRdb's table has in-frame clones only and misses some. The data show hundreds of thousands of clones, with roughly 70% seen just once and 2% to 2.5% held by the top ten. Comment on this clone: Its antigen is unknown.

Study-wide results and limits: Because they were indistinguishable, some V segments, including TRBV6-2 and TRBV6-3, were excluded. TCR beta chains numbering some 160 were designated cytomegalovirus-associated.

V usage is TRBV5-5 and J usage is TRBJ2-7; 10 positions agree with TRBD2. The sample comprised PBMCs. The clonotype comes from a female donor in good health and CMV-seronegative. CDR3 protein: CASSLGLADGYEQYF. CDR3 DNA: TGTGCCAGCAGCCTAGGACTAGCGGATGGTTACGAGCAGTACTTC. The entire variable domain, with the rest obtained from reference TRBV5-5 and TRBJ2-7, is as follows: DAGVTQSPTHLIKTRGQQVTLRCSPISGHKSVSWYQQVLGQGPQFIFQYYEKEERGRGNFPDRFSARQFPNYSSELNVNALLLGDSALYLCASSLGLADGYEQYFGPGTRLTVT.